This T cell receptor (beta chain) is from a study of OX40 agonist ivuxolimab in advanced cancers. Sequenced by immunoSEQ multiplex PCR; TCRdb stores in-frame clones only, minus some. The repertoire has approximately 30,000 clones, over 80% of them found once; the top ten carry 33%. This clone was picked up one time. Germline CDR1 and CDR2: LGHNA and YSLEER. The CDR3 is made up of 15 amino acids. The V and J ends lost 3 bases and 3 bases respectively, with 12 bases between them. The material was CD4+ or CD8+ T cells sorted from blood, obtained in a trial of the OX40 agonist ivuxolimab. The receptor comes from an adult with an advanced solid tumor such as melanoma, head and neck, liver or kidney cancer. This chain links TRBV4-3 with TRBJ2-1; D is possibly TRBD2 (5 bases). CDR3 bases: TGCGCCAGCAGCCATCCTGGTCGGGGCTACAATGAGCAGTTCTTC. This encodes CASSHPGRGYNEQFF.